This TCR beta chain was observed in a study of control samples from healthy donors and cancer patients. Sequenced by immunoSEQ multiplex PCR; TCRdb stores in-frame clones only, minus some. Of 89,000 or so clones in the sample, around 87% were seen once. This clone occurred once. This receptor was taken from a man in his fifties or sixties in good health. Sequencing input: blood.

Here the CDR3 DNA reads TGCAGCGTTGAGAGTGGGCCGAAAAAACGGCGCCAGCATTTT. Translated, it gives CSVESGPKKRRQHF. The chain carries TRBV29-1 and TRBJ1-5; no clear D gene. CDR3 length equals 14 residues. The ends were cut back, 3 bases at V and 12 bases at J, with 21 bases in the middle. CDR1 is SQVTM and CDR2 is ANQGSEA in the germline V gene. The variable domain in full, with the rest retrieved from reference TRBV29-1 and TRBJ1-5, is SAVISQKPSRDICQRGTSLTIQCQVDSQVTMMFWYRQQPGQSLTLIATANQGSEATYESGFVIDKFPISRPNLTFSTLTVSNMSPEDSSIYLCSVESGPKKRRQHFGDGTRLSIL.